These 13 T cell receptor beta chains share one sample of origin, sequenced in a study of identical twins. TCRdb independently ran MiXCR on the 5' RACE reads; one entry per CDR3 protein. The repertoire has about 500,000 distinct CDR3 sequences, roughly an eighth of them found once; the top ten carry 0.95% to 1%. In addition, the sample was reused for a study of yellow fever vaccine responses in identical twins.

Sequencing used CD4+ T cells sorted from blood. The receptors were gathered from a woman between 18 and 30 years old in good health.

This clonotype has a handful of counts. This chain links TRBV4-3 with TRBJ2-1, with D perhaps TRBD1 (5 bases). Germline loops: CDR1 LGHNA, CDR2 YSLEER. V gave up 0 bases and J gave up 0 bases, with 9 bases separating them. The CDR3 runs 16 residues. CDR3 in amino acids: CASSQETGFSYNEQFF. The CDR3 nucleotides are TGCGCCAGCAGCCAAGAAACAGGTTTCTCCTACAATGAGCAGTTCTTC.

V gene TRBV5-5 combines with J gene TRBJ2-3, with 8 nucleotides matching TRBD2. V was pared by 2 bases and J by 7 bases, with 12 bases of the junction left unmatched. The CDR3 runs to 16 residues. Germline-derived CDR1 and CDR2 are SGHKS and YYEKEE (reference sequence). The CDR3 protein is CASSFSPGLVSNTQYF. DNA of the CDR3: TGTGCCAGCAGCTTTTCTCCGGGACTAGTCTCAAATACGCAGTATTTT.

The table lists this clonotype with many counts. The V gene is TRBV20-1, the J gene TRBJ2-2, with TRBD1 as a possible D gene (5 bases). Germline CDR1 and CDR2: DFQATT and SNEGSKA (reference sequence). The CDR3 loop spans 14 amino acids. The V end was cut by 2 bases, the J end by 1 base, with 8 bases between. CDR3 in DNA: TGCAGTGCTAGACAGGGATTGAACACCGGGGAGCTGTTTTTT. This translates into CSARQGLNTGELFF.

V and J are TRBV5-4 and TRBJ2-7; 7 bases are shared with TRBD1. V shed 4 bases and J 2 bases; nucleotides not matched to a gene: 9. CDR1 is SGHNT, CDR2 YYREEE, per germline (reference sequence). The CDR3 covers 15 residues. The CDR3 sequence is CASSPGTDITYEQYF. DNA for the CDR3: TGTGCCAGCAGCCCAGGGACAGACATCACCTACGAGCAGTACTTC. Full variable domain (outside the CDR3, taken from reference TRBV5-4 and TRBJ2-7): ETGVTQSPTHLIKTRGQQVTLRCSSQSGHNTVSWYQQALGQGPQFIFQYYREEENGRGNFPPRFSGLQFPNYSSELNVNALELDDSALYLCASSPGTDITYEQYFGPGTRLTVT.

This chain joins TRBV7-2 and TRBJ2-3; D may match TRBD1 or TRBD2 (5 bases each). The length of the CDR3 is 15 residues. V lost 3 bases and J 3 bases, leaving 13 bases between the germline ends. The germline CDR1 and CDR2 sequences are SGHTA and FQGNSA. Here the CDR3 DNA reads TGTGCCAGCAGCTTTCAATTGGGGGTTACAGATACGCAGTATTTT. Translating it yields CASSFQLGVTDTQYF.

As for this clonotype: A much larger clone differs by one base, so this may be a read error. The CDR3 bases are TGTGCCAGCAGTCCCCTGTCCCGAAACCCCTCGACAGATACGCAGTATTTT. Its translation is CASSPLSRNPSTDTQYF. The chain uses TRBV27 and TRBJ2-3; D is uncertain. CDR1 is MNHEY and CDR2 is SMNVEV in the germline V gene (reference sequence). The V end was cut by 5 bases, the J end by 3 bases, with 21 bases between. The CDR3 contains 17 residues.

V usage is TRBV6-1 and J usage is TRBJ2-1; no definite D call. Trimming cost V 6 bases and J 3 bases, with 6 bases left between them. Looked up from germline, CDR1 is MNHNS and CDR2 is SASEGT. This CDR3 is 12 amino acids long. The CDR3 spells CASRGIYNEQFF. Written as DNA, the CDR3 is TGTGCCAGCAGGGGGATCTACAATGAGCAGTTCTTC.

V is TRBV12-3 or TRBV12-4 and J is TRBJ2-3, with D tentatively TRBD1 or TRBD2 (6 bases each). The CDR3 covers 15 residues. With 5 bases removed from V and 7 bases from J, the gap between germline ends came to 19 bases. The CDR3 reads CASSQGLGGGNTQYF. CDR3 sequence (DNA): TGTGCCAGCAGTCAAGGGCTAGGGGGAGGAAATACGCAGTATTTT.

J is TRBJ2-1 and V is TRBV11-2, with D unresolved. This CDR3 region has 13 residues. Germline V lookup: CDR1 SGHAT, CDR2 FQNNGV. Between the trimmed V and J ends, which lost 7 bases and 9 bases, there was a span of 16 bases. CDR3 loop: CASTIAVGSEQFF. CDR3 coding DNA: TGTGCCAGCACCATTGCCGTAGGGTCTGAGCAGTTCTTC.

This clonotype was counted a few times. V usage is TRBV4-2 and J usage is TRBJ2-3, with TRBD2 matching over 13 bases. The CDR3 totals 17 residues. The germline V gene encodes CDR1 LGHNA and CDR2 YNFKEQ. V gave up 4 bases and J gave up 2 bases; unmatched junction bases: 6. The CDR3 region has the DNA TGTGCCAGCAGCCTCGGGACTAGCGGGATTTCCACAGATACGCAGTATTTT. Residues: CASSLGTSGISTDTQYF.

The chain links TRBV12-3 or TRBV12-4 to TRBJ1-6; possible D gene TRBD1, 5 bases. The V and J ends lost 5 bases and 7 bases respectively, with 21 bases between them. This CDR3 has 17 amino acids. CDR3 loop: CASSPGRWGLQNSPLHF. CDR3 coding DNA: TGTGCCAGCAGTCCGGGCAGGTGGGGCCTTCAGAATTCACCCCTCCACTTT.

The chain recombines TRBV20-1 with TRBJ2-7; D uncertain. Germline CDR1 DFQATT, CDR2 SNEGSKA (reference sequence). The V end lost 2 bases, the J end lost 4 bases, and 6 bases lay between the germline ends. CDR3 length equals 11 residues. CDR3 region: CSARPGYEQYF. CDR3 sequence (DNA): TGCAGTGCTAGACCGGGTTACGAGCAGTACTTC.

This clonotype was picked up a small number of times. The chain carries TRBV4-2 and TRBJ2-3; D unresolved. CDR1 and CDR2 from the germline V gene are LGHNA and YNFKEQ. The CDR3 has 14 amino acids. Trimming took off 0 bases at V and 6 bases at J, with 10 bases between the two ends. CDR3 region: CASSQDSFSDTQYF. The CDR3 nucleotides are TGTGCCAGCAGCCAAGATTCTTTTTCCGATACGCAGTATTTT.